This T cell receptor (beta chain) was identified in a study of identical twins. Using its own MiXCR run on the 5' RACE reads, TCRdb lists one record per CDR3 protein. Altogether just over 500,000 distinct CDR3 sequences are present, roughly a fifth being singletons, with the ten largest covering about 0.91%. Overall study findings and caveats: Within monozygotic twins, out-of-frame TCR alpha sharing was underestimated by the models. Some out-of-frame alpha sequences were shared by twins, and these showed excess low generation probability.

As regards this clonotype: Its antigen is undetermined.

V shed 5 bases and J shed 3 bases, with 10 bases lying between them. Germline V gene data show CDR1 as DFQATT and CDR2 as SNEGSKA (reference sequence). This CDR3 has 12 residues. This sample also appeared in a second study, on T cells expressing NK-cell markers. Per that paper: CD3+CD56+NKG2C+, CD3+CD56+NKG2C- and CD3+CD56-NKG2C+ T cells, once sorted, supplied the TCR beta repertoires.

The origin of this receptor is a woman in her late teens or twenties in good health. The V gene is TRBV20-1, the J gene TRBJ2-5, with no clear D. The sequenced sample consisted of CD4+ T cells sorted from blood. Written as DNA, the CDR3 is TGCAGTGCTCAAGAACCTAAAGAGACCCAGTACTTC. Translating gives CSAQEPKETQYF.